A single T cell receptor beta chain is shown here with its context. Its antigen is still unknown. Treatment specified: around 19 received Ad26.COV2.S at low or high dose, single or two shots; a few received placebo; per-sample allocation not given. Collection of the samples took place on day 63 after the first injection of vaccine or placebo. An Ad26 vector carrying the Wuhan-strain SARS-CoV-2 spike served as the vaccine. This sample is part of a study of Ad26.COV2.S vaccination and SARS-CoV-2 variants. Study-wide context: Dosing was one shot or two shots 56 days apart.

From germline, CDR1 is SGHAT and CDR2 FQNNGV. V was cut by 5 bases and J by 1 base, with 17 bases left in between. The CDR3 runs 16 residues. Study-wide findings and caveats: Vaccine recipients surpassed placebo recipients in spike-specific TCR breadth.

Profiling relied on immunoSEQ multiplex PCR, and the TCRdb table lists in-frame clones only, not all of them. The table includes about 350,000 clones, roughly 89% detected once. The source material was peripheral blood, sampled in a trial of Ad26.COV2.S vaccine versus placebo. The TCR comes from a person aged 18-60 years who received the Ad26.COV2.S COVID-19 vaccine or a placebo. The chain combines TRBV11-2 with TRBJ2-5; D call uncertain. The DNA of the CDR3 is TGTGCCAGCAGCCGGTTTCTGCGACGGTCCCAAGAGACCCAGTACTTC. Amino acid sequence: CASSRFLRRSQETQYF.